The rows below give T cell receptor beta chains drawn from one sample of a study of blood T cell repertoires in COVID-19. TCRdb's copy holds only in-frame clones and misses some; the assay was immunoSEQ multiplex PCR. This sample yields over 150,000 clones, of which less than 85% are seen a single time; around 12% belongs to the top ten. The specimen sequenced was peripheral blood. These receptors were taken from a woman aged 45-60 years with acute or convalescent COVID-19. Each CDR3 is given with its conserved first and last residue. Each record gives: J gene, CDR3 length, D gene, clone size, V gene, CDR3 protein, CDR3 DNA. The D gene is left open where the match is weak. Clone size appears in some rows only: once, few, many, or a class for an expanded clone.

>TRBJ1-6|15|TRBD1|once|TRBV5-6
CASSFIRGDGSPLHF
TGTGCCAGCAGCTTCATCAGGGGGGATGGATCACCCCTCCACTTT
>TRBJ2-1|14|-|-|TRBV6-5
CASSYRETDNEQFF
TGTGCCAGCAGTTACAGGGAGACGGACAATGAGCAGTTCTTC
>TRBJ1-1|12|TRBD1|-|TRBV3-1/TRBV3-2
CASSGQGAEAFF
TGTGCCAGCAGCGGACAGGGGGCTGAAGCTTTCTTT
>TRBJ1-5|13|-|-|TRBV9
CASSSGLLQPQHF
TGTGCCAGCAGCTCAGGCCTCTTACAGCCCCAGCATTTT
>TRBJ2-1|17|TRBD2|-|TRBV3-1/TRBV3-2
CASSHGLAGAPYNEQFF
TGTGCCAGCAGCCACGGACTAGCGGGAGCCCCCTACAATGAGCAGTTCTTC
>TRBJ2-7|13|TRBD2|once|TRBV3-1/TRBV3-2
CASSGLAGRAQYF
TGTGCCAGCAGCGGTTTAGCGGGGAGAGCGCAGTACTTC
>TRBJ1-1|14|-|-|TRBV10-3
CAITSGPGETEAFF
TGTGCCATCACTTCCGGGCCCGGGGAGACTGAAGCTTTCTTT
>TRBJ1-1|14|TRBD1|-|TRBV7-9
CASSLADRATEAFF
TGTGCCAGCAGCTTAGCCGACAGGGCCACTGAAGCTTTCTTT
>TRBJ2-2|15|TRBD1|-|TRBV5-5
CASSLRQGSAGELFF
TGTGCCAGCAGCTTGAGACAGGGGTCGGCCGGGGAGCTGTTTTTT
>TRBJ1-6|16|-|once|TRBV11-2
CASSLEQGFGNSPLHF
TGTGCCAGCAGCTTAGAACAGGGATTCGGTAATTCACCCCTCCACTTT
>TRBJ2-1|16|-|once|TRBV3-1/TRBV3-2
CASSQDGAGWGDEQFF
TGTGCCAGCAGCCAAGATGGGGCGGGGTGGGGCGATGAGCAGTTCTTC
>TRBJ2-1|16|TRBD2|-|TRBV5-1
CASSPRGLAGYNEQFF
TGCGCCAGCAGCCCCAGGGGACTAGCGGGTTACAATGAGCAGTTCTTC
>TRBJ2-1|17|TRBD2|-|TRBV14
CASSQAVRGANYNEQFF
TGTGCCAGCAGCCAAGCTGTGCGGGGGGCCAATTACAATGAGCAGTTCTTC
>TRBJ1-1|12|-|-|TRBV19
CASSMVGSGAFF
TGTGCCAGTAGTATGGTCGGGTCGGGAGCTTTCTTT
>TRBJ2-5|16|TRBD2|once|TRBV4-3
CASSILAEGSPETQYF
TGCGCCAGCAGCATCCTAGCGGAGGGGAGCCCAGAGACCCAGTACTTC
>TRBJ1-5|16|-|-|TRBV27
CASSPLSGRVNQPQHF
TGTGCCAGCAGTCCACTCTCGGGGAGGGTCAATCAGCCCCAGCATTTT
>TRBJ1-3|15|TRBD1|-|TRBV5-1
CASSFGTGSGNTIYF
TGCGCCAGCAGCTTTGGGACAGGCTCTGGAAACACCATATATTTT
>TRBJ1-6|15|-|-|TRBV28
CASNRRDIHNSPLHF
TGTGCCAGCAATCGCCGGGACATCCATAATTCACCCCTCCACTTT
>TRBJ1-6|15|-|-|TRBV2
CASSEARGGNSPLHF
TGTGCCAGCAGTGAAGCACGGGGTGGGAATTCACCCCTCCACTTT
>TRBJ1-5|14|TRBD1|-|TRBV6-5
CASRRTGRNQPQHF
TGTGCCAGCAGGCGGACAGGCCGCAATCAGCCCCAGCATTTT
>TRBJ2-7|14|TRBD2|once|TRBV2
CASSHTSGPYEQYF
TGTGCCAGCAGCCACACTAGCGGGCCCTACGAGCAGTACTTC
>TRBJ1-6|15|-|once|TRBV7-8
CASRGGGAYNSPLHF
TGTGCCAGCAGGGGAGGGGGGGCTTATAATTCACCCCTCCACTTT
>TRBJ2-7|14|-|few|TRBV11-2
CASSFYTGTYEQYF
TGTGCCAGCAGCTTTTATACGGGAACCTACGAGCAGTACTTC
>TRBJ1-5|14|-|-|TRBV6-2/TRBV6-3
CASSPTGYNQPQHF
TGTGCCAGCAGCCCCACAGGGTACAATCAGCCCCAGCATTTT
>TRBJ2-1|16|-|-|TRBV4-1
CASSQERGQLYNEQFF
TGCGCCAGCAGCCAAGAGAGAGGGCAACTCTACAATGAGCAGTTCTTC
>TRBJ1-6|16|TRBD1|-|TRBV14
CASSRSGTGGRYALHF
TGTGCCAGCAGCCGATCCGGGACAGGGGGCCGGTATGCCCTCCACTTT
>TRBJ2-7|14|TRBD1|-|TRBV6-2/TRBV6-3
CASSYTAGGYEQYF
TGTGCCAGCAGTTACACTGCAGGGGGCTACGAGCAGTACTTC
>TRBJ2-3|15|-|-|TRBV2
CASRERDSRSDTQYF
TGTGCCAGCAGGGAAAGAGATTCTAGGTCAGATACGCAGTATTTT
>TRBJ1-1|14|-|-|TRBV30
CAWIGVRGYTEAFF
TGTGCCTGGATTGGGGTCCGAGGGTACACTGAAGCTTTCTTT
>TRBJ1-5|17|-|-|TRBV4-3
CASSQDIIWERLQPQHF
TGCGCCAGCAGCCAAGATATTATTTGGGAGAGACTACAGCCCCAGCATTTT
>TRBJ1-2|14|TRBD1|-|TRBV2
CASSQGAGVYGYTF
TGTGCCAGCAGCCAGGGGGCCGGAGTGTATGGCTACACCTTC
>TRBJ2-7|14|-|-|TRBV27
CASSLSTPSYEQYF
TGTGCCAGCAGTTTATCCACACCTAGCTACGAGCAGTACTTC
>TRBJ1-1|15|-|many|TRBV3-1/TRBV3-2
CASSQPQGGNTEAFF
TGTGCCAGCAGCCAACCACAGGGCGGGAACACTGAAGCTTTCTTT
>TRBJ1-1|16|-|once|TRBV6-1
CASSEGQGKGNTEAFF
TGTGCCAGCAGTGAAGGCCAGGGGAAAGGGAACACTGAAGCTTTCTTT
>TRBJ1-2|14|TRBD1|-|TRBV28
CASSLSQGVYGYTF
TGTGCCAGCAGTTTATCACAGGGGGTGTATGGCTACACCTTC
>TRBJ1-2|13|-|once|TRBV10-3
CAISEPGVYGYTF
TGTGCCATCAGTGAGCCGGGTGTCTATGGCTACACCTTC
>TRBJ2-7|13|-|few|TRBV19
CASSNDQANEQYF
TGTGCCAGTAGTAACGATCAGGCTAACGAGCAGTACTTC
>TRBJ2-1|14|TRBD2|-|TRBV11-2
CASRRLAGANEQFF
TGTGCCAGCAGACGACTAGCGGGAGCAAATGAGCAGTTCTTC
>TRBJ1-4|15|-|-|TRBV14
CASSQRHGGRGKLFF
TGTGCCAGCAGCCAAAGGCACGGCGGGAGGGGAAAACTGTTTTTT
>TRBJ1-6|14|-|few|TRBV9
CASSVTQENSPLHF
TGTGCCAGCAGCGTAACACAGGAAAATTCACCCCTCCACTTT
>TRBJ2-3|14|-|once|TRBV6-5
CASSYSVGTDTQYF
TGTGCCAGCAGTTACAGTGTCGGGACAGATACGCAGTATTTT
>TRBJ2-2|14|-|-|TRBV9
CASTSFEGAGELFF
TGTGCCAGCACCTCTTTCGAGGGGGCCGGGGAGCTGTTTTTT
>TRBJ1-1|14|-|-|TRBV14
CASSRHRSNTEAFF
TGTGCCAGCAGCCGACATCGCTCGAACACTGAAGCTTTCTTT
>TRBJ2-1|16|-|-|TRBV20-1
CSASLARLPENNEQFF
TGCAGTGCTAGTCTCGCCCGTTTGCCGGAGAACAATGAGCAGTTCTTC
>TRBJ2-1|15|TRBD1|-|TRBV6-5
CASRRPGQGSNEQFF
TGTGCCAGCAGGCGCCCGGGACAGGGCAGTAATGAGCAGTTCTTC
>TRBJ2-7|16|TRBD1|once|TRBV4-1
CASSRTAGTGISEQYF
TGCGCCAGCAGCCGAACTGCCGGGACAGGTATTTCCGAGCAGTACTTC
>TRBJ1-2|13|-|-|TRBV2
CASAGVTMGGYTF
TGTGCCAGCGCGGGAGTGACAATGGGTGGCTACACCTTC
>TRBJ1-1|14|TRBD1|-|TRBV6-5
CASSSQGRSGEAFF
TGTGCCAGCAGCTCACAGGGGCGCAGTGGTGAAGCTTTCTTT
>TRBJ2-2|15|-|-|TRBV5-4
CASSLVGVNTGELFF
TGTGCCAGCAGCTTGGTAGGGGTGAACACCGGGGAGCTGTTTTTT
>TRBJ2-1|14|TRBD2|-|TRBV5-1
CASSLQTSGNEQFF
TGCGCCAGCAGCTTGCAGACTAGCGGGAATGAGCAGTTCTTC
>TRBJ2-7|17|TRBD1|once|TRBV5-1
CASSLMLRTGLSNEQYF
TGCGCCAGCAGCTTGATGCTGAGGACAGGGTTGAGCAACGAGCAGTACTTC
>TRBJ1-4|15|-|once|TRBV28
CASSPPGATNEKLFF
TGTGCCAGCAGTCCTCCGGGAGCTACTAATGAAAAACTGTTTTTT
>TRBJ2-7|14|-|-|TRBV27
CASSRRTESYEQYF
TGTGCCAGCAGCCGTCGGACAGAGTCCTACGAGCAGTACTTC
>TRBJ1-1|15|-|-|TRBV3-1/TRBV3-2
CASSLLSGRNTEAFF
TGTGCCAGCAGCCTGTTAAGTGGCCGGAACACTGAAGCTTTCTTT
>TRBJ2-4|14|TRBD2|-|TRBV19
CASSTTSGTSIQYF
TGTGCCAGTAGTACCACTAGCGGGACTAGCATTCAGTACTTC
>TRBJ2-1|14|-|-|TRBV28
CASPPAGGYNEQFF
TGTGCCAGCCCACCCGCAGGGGGGTACAATGAGCAGTTCTTC
>TRBJ1-5|15|-|-|TRBV7-8
CASSRTWADNQPQHF
TGTGCCAGCAGCCGGACGTGGGCCGATAATCAGCCCCAGCATTTT
>TRBJ2-7|18|-|-|TRBV21-1
CASSKIGSRDRASYEQYF
TGTGCCAGCAGCAAGATAGGGTCGAGGGACAGGGCCTCCTACGAGCAGTACTTC
>TRBJ1-3|14|-|-|TRBV19
CASTQTDSGNTIYF
TGTGCCAGTACCCAGACAGACTCTGGAAACACCATATATTTT
>TRBJ2-3|16|TRBD2|-|TRBV18
CASSVTSGGRTDTQYF
TGTGCCAGCTCCGTGACTAGCGGGGGCCGCACAGATACGCAGTATTTT